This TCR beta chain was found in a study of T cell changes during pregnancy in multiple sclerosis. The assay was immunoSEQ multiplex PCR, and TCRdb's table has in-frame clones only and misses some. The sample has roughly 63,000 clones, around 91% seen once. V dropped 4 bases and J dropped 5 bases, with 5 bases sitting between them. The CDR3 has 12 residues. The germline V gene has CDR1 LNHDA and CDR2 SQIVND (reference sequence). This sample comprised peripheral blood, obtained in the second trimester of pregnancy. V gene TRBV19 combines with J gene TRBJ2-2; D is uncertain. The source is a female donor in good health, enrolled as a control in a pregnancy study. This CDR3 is CASSTGTGELFF. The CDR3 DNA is TGTGCCAGTAGTACCGGGACCGGGGAGCTGTTTTTT.